This TCR beta chain was recovered during a study of blood T cell repertoires in COVID-19. Study summary: Spain, Italy and the United States supplied samples that represented acute and convalescent COVID-19.

Per the original methods: Amplified reference gene primers provided the basis for estimating nucleated cell counts. The data were produced by immunoSEQ multiplex PCR, yet TCRdb's version contains in-frame clones alone and is incomplete. That table gives V, J and clone size, and the DNA gave D and trimming. The sample carries some 270,000 clones, about 83% recorded once. V lost 9 bases and J 1 base, leaving 8 bases between the germline ends. Germline CDR1 is KGHDR and CDR2 is SFDVKD. The CDR3 has 13 residues. The chain carries TRBV24-1 and TRBJ1-4; D perhaps matches TRBD1 (5 bases). What was sequenced was peripheral blood. The TCR was taken from a woman of 80 years or more with COVID-19, enrolled during active disease. This chain's CDR3 is CATGGGTNEKLFF. The CDR3 DNA reads as TGTGCCACCGGGGGAGGAACTAATGAAAAACTGTTTTTT.